This T cell receptor beta chain derives from a study of T cell clones after liver transplantation. Study details: Patients counted as tolerant after at least one year off all immunosuppression, enzymes not exceeding twice normal. Blood was drawn pre-transplant, before withdrawal, and after full or failed withdrawal.

The CDR3 length is 12 residues. Germline V CDR1 and CDR2: MNHEY, SMNVEV (reference sequence). Trimming removed 8 bases from V and 7 bases from J, with 12 bases in between. This clone was recorded only once. Its antigen is not known. General study points: Graft donor-reactive T cells may have migrated into the graft rather than being deleted. Low donor cell numbers restricted donor-reactive repertoire measurement in two subjects.

Sequenced by immunoSEQ multiplex PCR; TCRdb stores in-frame clones only, minus some. The sample has tens of thousands of clones, about 92% seen once. Sequencing was performed on CD4+ T cells from blood, taken before liver transplant. The chain joins TRBV27 to TRBJ2-1; D gene ambiguous. The sequence was collected from a human donor who received a liver transplant. CDR3 in amino acids: CASGLRRNEQFF. The DNA for the CDR3 is TGTGCCAGCGGGCTCCGTAGGAATGAGCAGTTCTTC.